The text below deals with one T cell receptor (beta chain). The antigen is undetermined. As the sequencing template, cDNA was produced by extracting RNA and reverse transcribing it. The table came from immunoSEQ multiplex PCR; TCRdb's copy has only in-frame clones and leaves some out. The table has roughly 200,000 clones, more than 55% seen once. This sample is part of a study of CD8+ T cells in alopecia areata. Germline V gene sequence: CDR1 KGHSH, CDR2 LQKENI. The CDR3 is made up of 12 amino acids. V was pared by 10 bases and J by 4 bases, with 5 bases of the junction left unmatched. Study observations and caveats: Mice gave a clearer picture of TCR sharing than patients did, possibly for HLA-related reasons.

J is TRBJ1-2 and V is TRBV18; TRBD1 matches 8 bases. The source material was CD8+ T cells sorted from blood. This sequence originates from a human donor in good health. The CDR3 region is CATGQGPYGYTF. CDR3 sequence (DNA): TGTGCCACCGGACAGGGCCCCTATGGCTACACCTTC.